These 12 T cell receptor beta chains came from one sample sequenced in a study of cytomegalovirus exposure and HLA in healthy donors. Sequencing was performed with immunoSEQ multiplex PCR; in TCRdb, only in-frame clones are kept and a portion is missing. The table lists 100,000 to 150,000 clones, 85% to 95% of them singletons. The sequenced material came from PBMCs. The receptors here all came from a woman between 18 and 30 years old in good health and CMV-seronegative.

This rearrangement joins TRBV5-1 to TRBJ2-1, with D unresolved. The length of the CDR3 is 12 residues. The V gene's germline CDR1 is SGHRS and CDR2 YFSETQ. V was cut by 1 base and J by 8 bases, with 7 bases left in between. The CDR3 nucleotides are TGCGCCAGCAGCTTGACCCGGGATGAGCAGTTCTTC. It is translated as CASSLTRDEQFF.

This chain links TRBV5-1 with TRBJ2-7; no firm D call. V was pared by 0 bases and J by 6 bases, with 13 bases between. Looked up from germline, CDR1 is SGHRS and CDR2 is YFSETQ. This CDR3 comprises 14 residues. This CDR3 is CASSLDLVSGEQYF. The DNA for the CDR3 is TGCGCCAGCAGCTTGGATCTAGTTTCTGGCGAGCAGTACTTC.

The rearrangement links TRBV6-5 to TRBJ1-2, with unresolved D. The CDR3 length is 13 residues. Trimming removed 4 bases at V and 5 bases at J, with 11 bases between. CDR1 and CDR2 from the germline V gene are MNHEY and SVGAGI. The CDR3: CASSFTLSYGYTF. CDR3 bases: TGTGCCAGCAGTTTCACTCTGTCATATGGCTACACCTTC.

CDR3 protein: CASSRQTSYGYTF. DNA for the CDR3: TGTGCCAGCAGTCGACAGACATCCTATGGCTACACCTTC. J is TRBJ1-2 and V is TRBV6-6; D is possibly TRBD1 (5 bases). Germline V lookup: CDR1 MNHNY, CDR2 SVGAGI (reference sequence). The V gene lost 5 bases and the J gene lost 4 bases, with 11 bases spanning the gap. The CDR3 sequence is 13 residues long.

The CDR3 DNA sequence: TGTGCCAGCAGTTACTCGATGATGGGGACAGGCGACTATTTT. Protein sequence: CASSYSMMGTGDYF. This rearrangement joins TRBV6-6 to TRBJ1-3; 8 positions match TRBD1. Germline values: CDR1 MNHNY, CDR2 SVGAGI (reference sequence). CDR3 size: 14 residues. V shed 0 bases and J 16 bases; nucleotides not matched to a gene: 11.

The J gene is TRBJ2-7, the V gene TRBV28; 10 nucleotides agree with TRBD2. Germline V gene data show CDR1 as MDHEN and CDR2 as SYDVKM. Trimming took 3 bases from V and 0 from J; bases not matched to a gene: 5. The CDR3 length is 16 residues. The CDR3 protein is CASSLSTSGVSYEQYF. In DNA, the CDR3 is TGTGCCAGCAGTTTGTCCACTAGCGGGGTCTCCTACGAGCAGTACTTC. The full variable domain, with the rest looked up from reference TRBV28 and TRBJ2-7, is DVKVTQSSRYLVKRTGEKVFLECVQDMDHENMFWYRQDPGLGLRLIYFSYDVKMKEKGDIPEGYSVSREKKERFSLILESASTNQTSMYLCASSLSTSGVSYEQYFGPGTRLTVT.

V and J are TRBV6-1 and TRBJ2-7, with 9 positions matching TRBD2. Germline values: CDR1 MNHNS, CDR2 SASEGT. Trimming at V came to 4 bases and at J to 4 bases, leaving 5 bases not matched to a gene. CDR3 length: 14 amino acids. CDR3 nucleotide sequence: TGTGCCAGCAGTGTAACGGGACTAGCATACGAGCAGTACTTC. The encoded protein is CASSVTGLAYEQYF.

The rearrangement joins TRBV5-4 to TRBJ1-2, with TRBD1 matching 7 bases. The CDR3 spans 15 residues. CDR1 is SGHNT and CDR2 is YYREEE in the germline V gene (reference sequence). J was trimmed by 4 bases and V by 4 bases; bases with no gene match: 10. CDR3 in DNA: TGTGCCAGCAGCGGTCAGGGGGTCTTAAGCTATGGCTACACCTTC. It yields the protein CASSGQGVLSYGYTF. Full variable domain (remainder filled in from reference TRBV5-4 and TRBJ1-2): ETGVTQSPTHLIKTRGQQVTLRCSSQSGHNTVSWYQQALGQGPQFIFQYYREEENGRGNFPPRFSGLQFPNYSSELNVNALELDDSALYLCASSGQGVLSYGYTFGSGTRLTVV.

The gene calls are TRBV29-1 and TRBJ1-1; D not resolved. Trimming removed 3 bases at V and 3 bases at J, with 20 bases between. Per germline, CDR1 SQVTM and CDR2 ANQGSEA. The CDR3 consists of 16 residues. CDR3 in amino acids: CSVDRLAGKADTEAFF. The CDR3, as DNA: TGCAGCGTTGATCGGTTGGCAGGTAAAGCGGACACTGAAGCTTTCTTT.

This clone is a singleton in its sample. This rearrangement joins TRBV7-9 to TRBJ2-2, with TRBD2 matching 7 bases. CDR3 length: 16 residues. The V gene's germline CDR1 is SEHNR and CDR2 FQNEAQ (reference sequence). V dropped 3 bases and J dropped 2; count of bases not matched to a gene: 6. This CDR3 is CASSFLRGLNTGELFF. The CDR3 DNA reads TGTGCCAGCAGCTTTCTTCGGGGACTAAACACCGGGGAGCTGTTTTTT.

The rearrangement links TRBV5-4 to TRBJ2-7, with TRBD2 as a possible D gene (6 bases). V was trimmed by 4 bases and J by 6 bases, leaving 17 bases between them. The CDR3 runs 14 residues. Per the germline V gene, CDR1 is SGHNT and CDR2 is YYREEE (reference sequence). The CDR3 region is CASSGPGLSPEQYF. The CDR3 DNA is TGTGCCAGCAGCGGGCCGGGACTCTCCCCCGAGCAGTACTTC.

This chain connects TRBV5-1 to TRBJ1-4; 7 nucleotides line up with TRBD1. The CDR3 length is 16 residues. Trimming removed 4 bases from V and 3 bases from J; junction bases left unmatched: 9. The germline CDR1 and CDR2 sequences are SGHRS and YFSETQ. The CDR3, as DNA: TGCGCCAGCAGCGTACAGGGGAACGGGGCTAATGAAAAACTGTTTTTT. Protein product: CASSVQGNGANEKLFF.